The 23 T cell receptor beta chains listed next were all sequenced from one sample in a study of chemoradiotherapy in HPV16-positive cancers. The table came from immunoSEQ multiplex PCR; TCRdb's copy has only in-frame clones and leaves some out. The sample yields about 22,000 clones, approximately 70% seen once. The sample was taken from a patient who underwent chemoradiotherapy. These receptors were taken from a human donor with HPV-associated anogenital cancer.

The chain has TRBV29-1 and TRBJ2-3; tentatively, D is TRBD1 (6 bases). Trimming took off 5 bases at V and 4 bases at J, with 25 bases between the two ends. This CDR3 contains 17 residues. Germline CDR1 is SQVTM and CDR2 is ANQGSEA. The CDR3 nucleotides are TGCAGCGTTTCATCTTATACAGGGTGGTTGGGCGCAGATACGCAGTATTTT. The encoded protein is CSVSSYTGWLGADTQYF.

V and J are TRBV12-5 and TRBJ1-1, with 9 positions matching TRBD1. This CDR3 is built from 16 residues. The junction had 13 bases not matched to a gene; V was cut back by 6 bases and J by 5 bases. Per germline, CDR1 LGHNT and CDR2 FRNRAP. The CDR3 spells CASGPGQGRGPTEAFF. The CDR3 DNA is TGTGCTAGTGGCCCCGGACAGGGGCGAGGTCCGACTGAAGCTTTCTTT.

The genes are TRBV7-2 and TRBJ2-7; D tentatively fits TRBD1 or TRBD2 (5 bases each). Germline V gene sequence: CDR1 SGHTA, CDR2 FQGNSA. V lost 4 bases and J lost 0, with 16 bases in between. The CDR3 has 16 residues. The CDR3 loop is CASSSWGRPDSYEQYF. CDR3 nucleotides: TGTGCCAGCAGCTCATGGGGACGGCCGGACTCCTACGAGCAGTACTTC.

The chain is built from TRBV28 and TRBJ1-3; D may be TRBD1 (5 bases). The V end lost 7 bases, the J end lost 0 bases, and 16 bases lay between the germline ends. Germline CDR1 MDHEN, CDR2 SYDVKM. CDR3 length: 16 residues. CDR3 in DNA: TGTGCCAGCACTCAAATGTGGGGCCGCTCTGGAAACACCATATATTTT. Translated: CASTQMWGRSGNTIYF.

This sequence joins TRBV19 and TRBJ2-2; D gene ambiguous. From germline, CDR1 is LNHDA and CDR2 SQIVND (reference sequence). The length of the CDR3 is 17 residues. V was cut by 0 bases and J by 4 bases, with 15 bases left in between. CDR3 sequence: CASSIDSTRGRTGELFF. The DNA of the CDR3 is TGTGCCAGTAGTATAGATTCAACCCGTGGTCGCACCGGGGAGCTGTTTTTT.

The chain carries TRBV19 and TRBJ2-2; D perhaps matches TRBD1 (5 bases). Trimming removed 3 bases from V and 6 bases from J, with 17 bases in between. The germline CDR1 and CDR2 sequences are LNHDA and SQIVND (reference sequence). This CDR3 comprises 16 residues. The CDR3: CASSISVQGKAGELFF. The CDR3 DNA follows: TGTGCCAGTAGTATCTCCGTGCAGGGAAAGGCCGGGGAGCTGTTTTTT.

The chain has TRBV13 and TRBJ2-3; 13 bases are shared with TRBD2. The germline V gene encodes CDR1 PRHDT and CDR2 FYEKMQ (reference sequence). This CDR3 region has 17 residues. The ends lost 3 bases at V and 3 bases at J; junction bases unmatched: 6. CDR3 in DNA: TGTGCCAGCAGCTTGTTACTAGCGGGAGGGCCAACAGATACGCAGTATTTT. This codes for CASSLLLAGGPTDTQYF.

The chain has TRBV7-8 and TRBJ2-1, with 7 bases aligning to TRBD2. V trimming: 1 base; J trimming: 7 bases; junction bases outside the gene matches: 7. CDR1 is SGHVS, CDR2 FQNEAQ, per germline. The CDR3 extends over 15 amino acids. This CDR3 reads CASSLGSSGINEQFF. The CDR3 DNA follows: TGTGCCAGCAGCTTAGGTTCAAGCGGGATAAATGAGCAGTTCTTC.

The chain uses TRBV19 and TRBJ1-2; perhaps TRBD1 as D (5 bases). CDR1 is LNHDA, CDR2 SQIVND, per germline (reference sequence). The CDR3 has 11 amino acids. The germline V and J ends were trimmed by 10 bases and 5 bases, with 11 bases remaining between them. This chain's CDR3 is CATNQGYGYTF. Written as DNA, the CDR3 is TGTGCCACCAACCAGGGTTATGGCTACACCTTC.

The count of this clone is one. The gene calls are TRBV15 and TRBJ2-3; 9 bases match TRBD1. The V gene end was trimmed by 6 bases and the J gene end by 4 bases; junction bases not matched to a gene: 5. This CDR3 is built from 14 residues. Germline V lookup: CDR1 LNHNV, CDR2 YYDKDF (reference sequence). As DNA, the CDR3 is TGTGCCACCAGTCTAAGACAGGGGGCAGATACGCAGTATTTT. Its translation is CATSLRQGADTQYF. Drawing the rest from reference TRBV15 and TRBJ2-3, the complete variable domain is DAMVIQNPRYQVTQFGKPVTLSCSQTLNHNVMYWYQQKSSQAPKLLFHYYDKDFNNEADTPDNFQSRRPNTSFCFLDIRSPGLGDTAMYLCATSLRQGADTQYFGPGTRLTVL.

The chain recombines TRBV4-1 with TRBJ2-3, with D unresolved. Germline V gene sequence: CDR1 MGHRA, CDR2 YSYEKL. V was shortened by 3 bases and J by 3 bases, with 10 bases between the two germline ends. The CDR3 loop spans 14 amino acids. The CDR3: CASSHSKETDTQYF. In DNA form, the CDR3 reads TGCGCCAGCAGCCATTCGAAGGAGACAGATACGCAGTATTTT.

This clone has more than one count but fewer than ten. The chain uses TRBV10-3 and TRBJ1-2, with D uncertain. Germline V gene lookup returns CDR1 ENHRY and CDR2 SYGVKD. Trimming pared 0 bases from V and 7 bases from J, leaving 12 bases between. CDR3 length: 14 amino acids. CDR3 protein: CAISESIRWGGYTF. As DNA, the CDR3 is TGTGCCATCAGTGAGTCGATTAGGTGGGGTGGCTACACCTTC.

The table lists this clone with a few counts. This chain joins TRBV19 and TRBJ1-4, with a tentative D call TRBD1 (5 bases). Between the trimmed V and J ends, which lost 2 bases and 6 bases, there was a span of 7 bases. CDR1 is LNHDA and CDR2 is SQIVND in the germline V gene (reference sequence). CDR3 size: 13 residues. The CDR3 DNA sequence: TGTGCCAGTAGTATACGAGGGGATGAAAAACTGTTTTTT. Protein product: CASSIRGDEKLFF.

The chain links TRBV19 to TRBJ1-5; D unresolved. Germline CDR1 and CDR2: LNHDA and SQIVND (reference sequence). This CDR3 spans 13 amino acids. The V end was cut by 3 bases, the J end by 6 bases, with 9 bases between. In DNA form, the CDR3 reads TGTGCCAGTAGTATCCGACTGTCTCAGCCCCAGCATTTT. Encoded protein: CASSIRLSQPQHF.

The CDR3 loop reads CASSLNRVSYNEQFF. The CDR3 nucleotides read TGTGCCAGCAGCTTAAACAGGGTCTCCTACAATGAGCAGTTCTTC. This chain joins TRBV7-3 and TRBJ2-1; possibly TRBD1 for D (6 bases). CDR1 SGHTA and CDR2 FQGTGA come from the germline V gene. The CDR3 consists of 15 residues. Trimming stripped 1 base from V and 0 bases from J, with 7 bases between.

The CDR3 region has the DNA TGTGCCAGCAGCCAAGCCAGGGGCGCGGGCTATGGCTACACCTTC. This encodes CASSQARGAGYGYTF. The chain carries TRBV14 and TRBJ1-2; D may be TRBD1 (6 bases). V lost 1 base and J lost 4, with 13 bases in between. The CDR3 totals 15 residues. Germline CDR1 is SGHDN and CDR2 is FVKESK.

This clone has only a few counts. V and J are TRBV18 and TRBJ1-4; 7 nucleotides agree with TRBD1. The ends lost 3 bases at V and 7 bases at J; junction bases unmatched: 8. Germline V gene lookup returns CDR1 KGHSH and CDR2 LQKENI. The CDR3 has 15 amino acids. The CDR3 nucleotides read TGTGCCAGCTCACCGTACGGGACAGATAGTGAAAAACTGTTTTTT. Translation gives CASSPYGTDSEKLFF.

The chain combines TRBV4-2 with TRBJ1-4; maybe TRBD1 (6 bases). Germline V gives CDR1 LGHNA, CDR2 YNFKEQ. The CDR3 is 16 residues long. Trimming cost V 3 bases and J 3 bases, with 14 bases left between them. CDR3 sequence (DNA): TGTGCCAGCAGCCAGCTCACAGGGACCCCTAATGAAAAACTGTTTTTT. This encodes CASSQLTGTPNEKLFF.

In this sample, this clone turned up a few times. The chain has TRBV10-1 and TRBJ1-4; TRBD1 might be the D (5 bases). V gave up 0 bases and J gave up 8 bases, with 7 bases separating them. Germline V CDR1 and CDR2: WNHNN, SYGVQD (reference sequence). CDR3 size: 13 residues. CDR3 bases: TGCGCCAGCAGTGAGTCTGGGGGGGAAAAACTGTTTTTT. Translation: CASSESGGEKLFF.

This clone was counted between two and nine times. This rearrangement joins TRBV19 to TRBJ2-4, with D possibly being TRBD1 (6 bases). Germline CDR1 LNHDA, CDR2 SQIVND (reference sequence). Trimming took 6 bases from V and 3 from J, leaving 18 bases between them. The CDR3 runs to 16 residues. CDR3 bases: TGTGCCAGTAGCCTCCCGTCAGGGGCCCGCAAAAACATTCAGTACTTC. Translating gives CASSLPSGARKNIQYF.

This clone was detected a few times. The chain has TRBV5-4 and TRBJ2-5; 7 bases are shared with TRBD1. The germline CDR1 and CDR2 sequences are SGHNT and YYREEE (reference sequence). CDR3 length equals 13 residues. With 4 bases clipped from V and 2 bases from J, the junction kept 2 bases outside the gene matches. CDR3 nucleotide sequence: TGTGCCAGCAGCACGGACAGGCAAGAGACCCAGTACTTC. Protein: CASSTDRQETQYF.

This clone was recorded only once. The genes are TRBV2 and TRBJ2-3; TRBD2 matches at 7 bases. Germline loops: CDR1 SNHLY, CDR2 FYNNEI. This CDR3 has 12 amino acids. Trimming removed 6 bases from V and 3 bases from J; junction bases left unmatched: 0. Here the CDR3 reads CASSGGTDTQYF. CDR3 sequence (DNA): TGTGCCAGCAGCGGGGGGACAGATACGCAGTATTTT.

Only a few counts were recorded for this clone. The gene calls are TRBV19 and TRBJ2-7; TRBD1 or TRBD2 may be the D gene (5 bases each). Germline CDR1 and CDR2: LNHDA and SQIVND (reference sequence). The ends were cut back, 3 bases at V and 6 bases at J, with 12 bases in the middle. This CDR3 contains 13 residues. DNA for the CDR3: TGTGCCAGTAGTATTGGTTCAGGGACCGAGCAGTACTTC. Protein product: CASSIGSGTEQYF.